One T cell receptor beta chain is described in this entry. cDNA reverse transcribed from extracted RNA served as the sequencing template. Profiled with immunoSEQ multiplex PCR; TCRdb holds only in-frame clones, not every one. The sample lists fewer than 250,000 clones; 50% to 60% were seen once. Germline lookup yields CDR1 SQVTM and CDR2 ANQGSEA. The CDR3 sequence is 16 residues long. The V and J ends lost 0 bases and 7 bases respectively, with 19 bases between them. This entry is derived from a study of CD8+ T cells in alopecia areata. Treatment noted: oral pan-JAK inhibitor, 5-10 mg twice daily. Alopecia areata patients gave lesional scalp punch biopsies and peripheral blood samples.

The sample in question was CD4+ T cells sorted from blood, obtained at week 4, from a patient treated with tofacitinib. This clonotype was obtained from a human donor with alopecia areata. The chain carries TRBV29-1 and TRBJ2-1; D uncertain. In DNA form, the CDR3 reads TGCAGCGTTGAAGATCTTTGGACGCGGAGTTGGAATGAGCAGTTCTTC. It translates to CSVEDLWTRSWNEQFF.